The 9 T cell receptor beta chains below come from one sample, sequenced in a study of CXCR3-negative and CXCR3-positive naive CD8 T cells. All TRB cDNA libraries came from 5' RACE performed with UMI labels. From its re-call of the 5' RACE reads, TCRdb lists each CDR3 protein once, without DNA. The data show 56,000 or so distinct CDR3 sequences, and the top ten clones hold 20% to 25%. Sequencing used memory CD8+ T cells from blood. These receptors were collected from a human donor in good health. Some clones in this sample may be carry-over from other donors' samples.

The CDR3 here is CASSFSSEAFF. The V and J genes are TRBV7-9 and TRBJ1-1. There are 11 residues in the CDR3. CDR1 and CDR2 from the germline V gene are SEHNR and FQNEAQ (reference sequence).

CDR3 sequence: CASTGRGQETQYF. This rearrangement joins TRBV7-9 to TRBJ2-5; TCRdb's D gene call, TRBD1, goes unchecked for lack of DNA. Germline CDR1 SEHNR, CDR2 FQNEAQ (reference sequence). This CDR3 comprises 13 residues.

V usage is TRBV20-1 and J usage is TRBJ2-3; the D gene TCRdb calls, TRBD2, cannot be checked with no DNA. This CDR3 comprises 14 residues. Germline V gene lookup returns CDR1 DFQATT and CDR2 SNEGSKA (reference sequence). CDR3 amino acids: CSATIAGSTDTQYF.

Here the CDR3 reads CASSPQMNTEAFF. The rearrangement joins TRBV9 to TRBJ1-1. The germline gives CDR1 SGDLS, CDR2 YYNGEE. The CDR3 extends over 13 amino acids.

The chain employs TRBV7-8 and TRBJ2-1; TCRdb's D gene call, TRBD1, goes unchecked for lack of DNA. The CDR3 loop spans 16 amino acids. Germline values: CDR1 SGHVS, CDR2 FQNEAQ. The CDR3 is CASSKGPGQPYNEQFF.

The CDR3 protein is CASSFGSGYTF. This chain joins TRBV5-6 and TRBJ1-2. The CDR3 consists of 11 residues. Germline V gene sequence: CDR1 SGHDT, CDR2 YYEEEE.

The rearrangement joins TRBV14 to TRBJ2-7. Germline V gene sequence: CDR1 SGHDN, CDR2 FVKESK. This CDR3 is built from 14 residues. Here the CDR3 reads CASSYGRNSYEQYF. Full variable domain (remainder filled in from reference TRBV14 and TRBJ2-7): EAGVTQFPSHSVIEKGQTVTLRCDPISGHDNLYWYRRVMGKEIKFLLHFVKESKQDESGMPNNRFLAERTGGTYSTLKVQPAELEDSGVYFCASSYGRNSYEQYFGPGTRLTVT.

This sequence joins TRBV20-1 and TRBJ1-2. The CDR3 covers 14 residues. The V gene's germline CDR1 is DFQATT and CDR2 SNEGSKA (reference sequence). The CDR3 reads CSARDLQRSFVYTF.

The chain combines TRBV29-1 with TRBJ2-5; the TCRdb call, TRBD2, lacks DNA for checking. Germline V CDR1 and CDR2: SQVTM, ANQGSEA. The CDR3 is 13 amino acids. This chain's CDR3 is CSVRDWGEETQYF. The variable domain in full, with the rest retrieved from reference TRBV29-1 and TRBJ2-5, is SAVISQKPSRDICQRGTSLTIQCQVDSQVTMMFWYRQQPGQSLTLIATANQGSEATYESGFVIDKFPISRPNLTFSTLTVSNMSPEDSSIYLCSVRDWGEETQYFGPGTRLLVL.